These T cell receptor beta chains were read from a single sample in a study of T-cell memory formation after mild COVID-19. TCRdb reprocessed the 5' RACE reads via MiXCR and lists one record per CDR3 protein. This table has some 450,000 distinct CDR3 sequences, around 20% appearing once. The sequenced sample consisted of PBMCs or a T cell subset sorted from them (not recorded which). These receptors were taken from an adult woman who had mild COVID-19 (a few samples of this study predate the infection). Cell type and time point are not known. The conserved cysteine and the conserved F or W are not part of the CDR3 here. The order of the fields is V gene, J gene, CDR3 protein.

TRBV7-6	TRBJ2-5	ASSLGGYQGTQY
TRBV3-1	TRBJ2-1	ASSQDGVRLSSYNEQF
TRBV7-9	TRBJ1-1	ASSGRTGVNTEAF
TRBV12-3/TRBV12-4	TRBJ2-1	ASSPKREGDEQF
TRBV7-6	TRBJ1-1	ASSRSTGNPSTEAF
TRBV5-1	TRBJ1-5	ASSLEPGNQPQH
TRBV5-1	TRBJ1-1	ASSSDSTMNTEAF
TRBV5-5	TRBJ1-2	ASSLQGRNT
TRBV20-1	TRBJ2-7	SAREGPYEQY
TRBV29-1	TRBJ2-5	SVEGPGLEETQY
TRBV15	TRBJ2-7	ATSIAGGIYEQY
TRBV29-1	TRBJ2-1	SVDLTGLGNEQF
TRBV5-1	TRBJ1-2	ASSLGSGGVGGYT
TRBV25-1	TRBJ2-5	ASSESGQGAGETQY
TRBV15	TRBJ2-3	ATSREELAGGRFLGGTDTQY
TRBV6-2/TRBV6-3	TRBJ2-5	ASRTAETQY
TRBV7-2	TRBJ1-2	ASSFPDGIYGYT
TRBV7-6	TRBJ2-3	ASSPREDSGYTDTQY
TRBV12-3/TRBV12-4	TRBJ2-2	ASSLVIEPGELF
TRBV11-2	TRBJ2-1	ASLLGFSSYNEQF
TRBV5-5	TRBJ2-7	ASSLTHMGHHGQY
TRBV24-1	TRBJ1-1	ATSDNSRGPAEAF
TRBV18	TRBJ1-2	ASSPPVGSYGYT
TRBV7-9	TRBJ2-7	ASSPRQATDEQY
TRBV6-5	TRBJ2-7	ASSYSAQGTVPYEQY
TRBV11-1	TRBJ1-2	ASSDGAFWDGPYGYT
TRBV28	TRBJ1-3	AGTSGNTIY
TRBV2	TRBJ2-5	ASSDPGRTY
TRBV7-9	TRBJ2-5	ASSLDWGGRRQETQY
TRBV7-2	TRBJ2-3	ASSSYTDTQY
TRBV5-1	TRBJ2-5	ASSPNKAGGQETQY
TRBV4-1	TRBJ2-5	ASSPGTRPYQETQY
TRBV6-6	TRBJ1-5	ASTPGNQPQH
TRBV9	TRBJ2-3	ASSVWSLTDTQY
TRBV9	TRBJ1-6	ASSFRTDYNSPLH
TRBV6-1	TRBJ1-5	ASSPGRLAQH
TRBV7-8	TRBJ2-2	ASSFRDRGLTGELF
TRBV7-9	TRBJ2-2	ASSPDGGRHTGELF
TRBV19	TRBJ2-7	ASSQRDSRYEQY
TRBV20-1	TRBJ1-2	SAFRDTSRGGYT
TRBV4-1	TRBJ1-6	ASSQASGGFSPLH
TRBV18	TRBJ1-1	ASSPQAEAF
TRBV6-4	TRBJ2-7	ASGDWTSGTYEQY
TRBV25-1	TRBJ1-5	ASSGDNQPQH
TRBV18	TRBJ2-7	ASSPSTSGSGGFQY
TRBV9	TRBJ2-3	ASSRSGKGGDTQY
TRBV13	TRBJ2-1	ASSDHYSGETPLTSYNEQF
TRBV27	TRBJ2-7	ASRRQVPSYEQY
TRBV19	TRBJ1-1	ASSRGRYTEAF
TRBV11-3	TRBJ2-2	ASSFTGRTGELF
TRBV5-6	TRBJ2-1	ASSRTSGWYNEQF